Below, 10 T cell receptor beta chains from the same sample are listed, as sequenced in a study of blood T cell repertoires in COVID-19. The protocol was immunoSEQ multiplex PCR, while the TCRdb copy is restricted to in-frame clones and leaves out a portion. The sample lists under 250,000 clones, 70% to 90% occurring once. Sample: peripheral blood. The receptors come from a human donor in a cohort sampled during active COVID-19.

This chain uses TRBV21-1 with TRBJ2-3; the table calls TRBD2, which could not be checked here. TRBV21-1 is designated a pseudogene. The length of the CDR3 is 21 residues. This chain's CDR3 is CASSSETGLPNLSCSTDTQYF. Here the CDR3 DNA reads TGTGCCAGCAGCTCAGAAACGGGACTCCCAAACCTCTCATGCAGCACAGATACGCAGTATTTT.

V usage is TRBV5-1 and J usage is TRBJ2-5, with a tentative D call TRBD1 (6 bases). Trimming removed 2 bases at V and 3 bases at J, with 17 bases between. CDR3 length: 16 residues. Germline loops: CDR1 SGHRS, CDR2 YFSETQ. CDR3 in amino acids: CASSFVGAPPEETQYF. The CDR3 DNA sequence: TGCGCCAGCAGCTTTGTGGGGGCCCCCCCCGAAGAGACCCAGTACTTC.

This clone was seen many times. The chain recombines TRBV7-9 with TRBJ2-7; 10 nucleotides align to TRBD1. The CDR3 contains 16 residues. Germline V gives CDR1 SEHNR, CDR2 FQNEAQ (reference sequence). Germline trimming cut 5 bases from V and 1 base from J; bases unmatched to any gene: 8. CDR3 residues: CASSPVDRGTSYEQYF. CDR3 nucleotide sequence: TGTGCCAGCAGCCCGGTGGACAGGGGGACTTCCTACGAGCAGTACTTC.

The CDR3 region is CASSVQGAGGKNIQYF. The CDR3 nucleotides read TGTGCCAGCAGTGTCCAGGGGGCAGGGGGCAAAAACATTCAGTACTTC. The V gene is TRBV6-2 or TRBV6-3, the J gene TRBJ2-4, with 8 bases lining up with TRBD1. Germline CDR1 reads MNHEY; CDR2 reads SVGEGT. V dropped 5 bases and J dropped 3; count of bases not matched to a gene: 9. The CDR3 length is 16 residues.

The V and J genes are TRBV5-1 and TRBJ2-3, with 10 bases fitting TRBD1. The CDR3 sequence is 16 residues long. CDR1 SGHRS and CDR2 YFSETQ come from the germline V gene. The V and J ends lost 0 bases and 5 bases, in that order; junction bases with no gene match: 6. CDR3 DNA sequence: TGCGCCAGCAGCTTGGTGACAGGGGGCCGGGGAGATACGCAGTATTTT. It encodes CASSLVTGGRGDTQYF.

The chain uses TRBV7-2 and TRBJ2-3; D unresolved. V lost 5 bases to trimming and J lost 1 base, with 7 bases between them. The germline gives CDR1 SGHTA, CDR2 FQGNSA. The CDR3 sequence is 13 residues long. CDR3 nucleotide sequence: TGTGCCAGCAGCCCTCCGGGCACAGATACGCAGTATTTT. This sequence encodes CASSPPGTDTQYF.

The V call is TRBV5-4, the J call TRBJ2-3; 9 nucleotides align to TRBD2. CDR1 is SGHNT, CDR2 YYREEE, per germline (reference sequence). The CDR3 runs to 16 residues. V was clipped by 3 bases and J by 3 bases; unmatched bases: 8. Here the CDR3 reads CASSSFSGSETDTQYF. DNA of the CDR3: TGTGCCAGCAGCTCATTTAGCGGGAGTGAGACAGATACGCAGTATTTT.

The chain joins TRBV6-5 to TRBJ2-5; D gene uncertain. Trimming stripped 7 bases from V and 1 base from J, with 10 bases between. CDR3 length: 13 amino acids. Germline loops: CDR1 MNHEY, CDR2 SVGAGI. The CDR3 bases are TGTGCCAGCAAGGTCTCGGGCCAAGAGACCCAGTACTTC. Residues: CASKVSGQETQYF.

Notes on this clone: One end of the junction does not line up with germline, which may come from a read error. The gene calls are TRBV7-7 and TRBJ2-2; 9 bases align to TRBD1. From germline, CDR1 is SSHAT and CDR2 FNYEAQ (reference sequence). CDR3 size: 16 residues. CDR3 DNA sequence: TGTGCTAGCAGCCCTAGACGGGACAGGGCCACCGGGGAGCTGTTTTTT. Amino acid sequence: CASSPRRDRATGELFF.

This clone appeared a single time. The chain combines TRBV2 with TRBJ1-2; D call uncertain. This CDR3 spans 14 amino acids. V gave up 5 bases and J gave up 2 bases, with 12 bases separating them. CDR1 and CDR2 (germline): SNHLY, FYNNEI. The DNA for the CDR3 is TGTGCCAGCAGTCTACGGACGGGGAACTATGGCTACACCTTC. Translation: CASSLRTGNYGYTF.